This TCR beta chain comes out of a study of shared clonotypes between healthy human individuals. With 5 bases clipped from V and 5 bases from J, the junction kept 4 bases outside the gene matches. The CDR3 consists of 14 residues. Looked up from germline, CDR1 is WSHSY and CDR2 is SAAADI. This table comes from immunoSEQ multiplex PCR, and its TCRdb copy is limited to in-frame clones, with some not included. The sample has some 2 million clones, roughly 94% seen once. Sequencing used naive CD4+ T cells sorted from blood. Subset defined: CD45RA+ positively selected. The chain is built from TRBV10-2 and TRBJ1-5; 9 nucleotides agree with TRBD1. This receptor was identified in a man aged 18 to 29 in good health. In DNA, the CDR3 is TGCGCCAGCAGTTACAGGGGGCTAGATCAGCCCCAGCATTTT. Its translation: CASSYRGLDQPQHF.